A selection of T cell receptor beta chains follows, all from one sample in a study of OX40 agonist ivuxolimab in advanced cancers. Method: immunoSEQ multiplex PCR; TCRdb's copy keeps in-frame clones and lacks some. The sample consists of about 27,000 clones, 80% to 85% of them appearing once. Sequenced here: CD4+ or CD8+ T cells sorted from blood, sampled in a trial of the OX40 agonist ivuxolimab. The receptors here all came from an adult with an advanced solid tumor such as melanoma, head and neck, liver or kidney cancer. CDR3s include the opening cysteine and the closing phenylalanine or tryptophan. D genes are given only for firm matches. Where a row states a size, it is once, few, many or the class of an expanded clone; other rows omit it.

clone_size	d_call	j_call	v_call	cdr3_length	cdr3_aa	cdr3_nt
few	NA	TRBJ1-5	TRBV27	15	CASSLGRGSNQPQHF	TGTGCCAGCAGTTTGGGGCGGGGGAGCAATCAGCCCCAGCATTTT
NA	TRBD2	TRBJ2-7	TRBV4-3	15	CASSQERGGTYEQYF	TGCGCCAGCAGCCAAGAGCGGGGGGGCACCTACGAGCAGTACTTC
NA	TRBD1	TRBJ1-1	TRBV4-3	15	CASSSGTGLGTEAFF	TGCGCCAGCAGTTCCGGGACAGGGTTGGGCACTGAAGCTTTCTTT
once	TRBD1	TRBJ2-7	TRBV19	15	CASSPGTGVGYEQYF	TGTGCCAGTAGTCCCGGGACAGGGGTGGGCTACGAGCAGTACTTC
few	TRBD1	TRBJ1-1	TRBV6-5	15	CASSYTVGGGTEAFF	TGTGCCAGCAGTTATACTGTAGGGGGCGGGACTGAAGCTTTCTTT
NA	NA	TRBJ1-1	TRBV11-2	13	CASSLLPTTEAFF	TGTGCCAGCAGCTTACTCCCCACCACTGAAGCTTTCTTT
few	NA	TRBJ2-7	TRBV5-4	12	CASSLSPYEQYF	TGTGCCAGCAGCCTTAGCCCCTACGAGCAGTACTTC
medium-sized	NA	TRBJ1-1	TRBV6-1	14	CASSEGLENTEAFF	TGTGCCAGCAGTGAAGGTCTAGAGAACACTGAAGCTTTCTTT
once	NA	TRBJ2-1	TRBV11-2	16	CASSLRGVSSYNEQFF	TGTGCCAGCAGCCTTCGCGGGGTAAGCTCCTACAATGAGCAGTTCTTC
few	NA	TRBJ1-1	TRBV5-1	12	CASSFSAGEAFF	TGCGCCAGCAGCTTTTCGGCAGGAGAAGCTTTCTTT
NA	NA	TRBJ1-1	TRBV28	13	CASSLGENTEAFF	TGTGCCAGCAGTTTGGGGGAGAACACTGAAGCTTTCTTT
NA	TRBD2	TRBJ2-3	TRBV7-9	16	CASSLSLAGLTDTQYF	TGTGCCAGCAGCTTAAGCCTAGCGGGACTCACAGATACGCAGTATTTT
NA	NA	TRBJ2-3	TRBV9	17	CASSEPDVRGSTDTQYF	TGTGCCAGCAGCGAGCCCGACGTGCGCGGATCCACAGATACGCAGTATTTT
NA	TRBD1	TRBJ2-7	TRBV28	12	CASKGGRYEQYF	TGTGCCAGCAAAGGGGGCCGCTACGAGCAGTACTTC
NA	NA	TRBJ1-4	TRBV15	16	CATSRDLASGNEKLFF	TGTGCCACCAGCAGAGATTTGGCGTCGGGTAATGAAAAACTGTTTTTT
NA	TRBD1	TRBJ2-3	TRBV9	15	CASSAPGRGQDTQYF	TGTGCCAGCAGCGCCCCAGGCAGGGGGCAAGATACGCAGTATTTT
NA	NA	TRBJ2-7	TRBV29-1	16	CSVATSGSRTTWEQYF	TGCAGCGTCGCAACTTCAGGCTCCAGGACTACATGGGAGCAGTACTTC
NA	NA	TRBJ1-6	TRBV7-3	16	CASSLGGSSYNSPLHF	TGTGCCAGCAGCTTAGGAGGGAGCTCCTATAATTCACCCCTCCACTTT
few	TRBD2	TRBJ2-1	TRBV2	16	CASSLLTSGMDNEQFF	TGTGCCAGCAGCTTGTTGACTAGCGGGATGGACAATGAGCAGTTCTTC
NA	TRBD2	TRBJ2-4	TRBV4-3	18	CASSQTPPGTSKADIQYF	TGCGCCAGCAGCCAAACTCCCCCCGGGACTAGTAAGGCGGACATTCAGTACTTC
NA	NA	TRBJ1-5	TRBV15	15	CATSRAGDVGQPQHF	TGTGCCACCAGCAGAGCTGGTGACGTAGGGCAGCCCCAGCATTTT
NA	TRBD1	TRBJ2-2	TRBV27	14	CASSHDRGAGELFF	TGTGCCAGCAGTCATGACAGGGGGGCGGGGGAGCTGTTTTTT
NA	TRBD1	TRBJ1-6	TRBV27	16	CASSSGQVELNSPLHF	TGTGCCAGCAGTTCCGGACAGGTGGAACTTAATTCACCCCTCCACTTT
NA	TRBD2	TRBJ2-1	TRBV9	15	CASSVVGGGDNEQFF	TGTGCCAGCAGCGTAGTGGGCGGGGGAGACAATGAGCAGTTCTTC
NA	NA	TRBJ2-1	TRBV6-1	17	CASSAEPTGTPYNEQFF	TGTGCCAGCAGTGCCGAACCAACCGGGACACCCTACAATGAGCAGTTCTTC
NA	TRBD1	TRBJ1-1	TRBV6-5	15	CATTLTGEGQSEAFF	TGTGCCACCACCCTGACAGGGGAGGGTCAGAGTGAAGCTTTCTTT
NA	TRBD2	TRBJ2-1	TRBV11-2	17	CASSLVTPGLAGGLQFF	TGTGCCAGCAGCTTAGTGACGCCGGGACTAGCGGGAGGGCTGCAGTTCTTC
NA	NA	TRBJ2-1	TRBV28	14	CASSLGRGYNEQFF	TGTGCCAGCAGTTTAGGGCGGGGTTACAATGAGCAGTTCTTC
NA	NA	TRBJ1-1	TRBV7-9	14	CASSLGGRVPGAFF	TGTGCCAGCAGCTTGGGGGGACGGGTCCCGGGCGCTTTCTTT
NA	NA	TRBJ2-3	TRBV27	14	CASSVVRGTDTQYF	TGTGCCAGCAGCGTCGTCAGGGGCACAGATACGCAGTATTTT
few	NA	TRBJ1-2	TRBV28	14	CASSLAPHNYGYTF	TGTGCCAGCAGTTTAGCCCCACATAACTATGGCTACACCTTC
NA	NA	TRBJ2-1	TRBV5-4	13	CASSFGAYNEQFF	TGTGCCAGCAGCTTTGGAGCCTACAATGAGCAGTTCTTC
few	NA	TRBJ1-1	TRBV7-9	15	CASSLGWGLNTEAFF	TGTGCCAGCAGCTTAGGGTGGGGACTTAACACTGAAGCTTTCTTT
NA	NA	TRBJ2-2	TRBV28	17	CASSSYLGGFLTGELFF	TGTGCCAGCAGTTCATACCTAGGGGGGTTTCTCACCGGGGAGCTGTTTTTT
NA	NA	TRBJ2-7	TRBV4-2	14	CASSPPGEVYEQYF	TGTGCCAGCAGCCCCCCCGGGGAGGTCTACGAGCAGTACTTC
few	NA	TRBJ1-2	TRBV5-4	14	CASSPRGGDYGYTF	TGTGCCAGCAGCCCCCGGGGGGGTGACTATGGCTACACCTTC
NA	NA	TRBJ2-5	TRBV11-1	16	CASSIVAATPEETQYF	TGTGCCAGCAGCATTGTCGCCGCCACGCCGGAAGAGACCCAGTACTTC
few	NA	TRBJ2-7	TRBV11-2	15	CASSLGVGQYYEQYF	TGTGCCAGCAGCTTGGGGGTCGGACAGTACTACGAGCAGTACTTC
medium-sized	TRBD1	TRBJ2-2	TRBV11-2	17	CASSLDPGQGHTGELFF	TGTGCCAGCAGCTTAGACCCTGGACAGGGTCACACCGGGGAGCTGTTTTTT
once	NA	TRBJ1-4	TRBV5-1	14	CASSGGGWGEKLFF	TGCGCCAGCAGCGGTGGGGGATGGGGTGAAAAACTGTTTTTT